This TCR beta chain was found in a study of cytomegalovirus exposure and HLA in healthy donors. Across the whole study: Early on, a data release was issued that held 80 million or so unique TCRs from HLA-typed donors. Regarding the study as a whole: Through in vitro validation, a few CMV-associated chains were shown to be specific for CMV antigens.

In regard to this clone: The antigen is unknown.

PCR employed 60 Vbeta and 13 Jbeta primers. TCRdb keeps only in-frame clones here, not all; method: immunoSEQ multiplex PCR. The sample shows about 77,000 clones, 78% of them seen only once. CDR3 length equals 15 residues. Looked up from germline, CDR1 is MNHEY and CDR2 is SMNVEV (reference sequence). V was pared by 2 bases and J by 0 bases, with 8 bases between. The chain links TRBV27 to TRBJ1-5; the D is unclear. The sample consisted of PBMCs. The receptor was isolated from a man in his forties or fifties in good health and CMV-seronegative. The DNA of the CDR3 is TGTGCCAGCAGTTTAGCGGAGCATAGCAATCAGCCCCAGCATTTT. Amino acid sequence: CASSLAEHSNQPQHF.